This T cell receptor (beta chain) stems from a study of blood T cell repertoires in COVID-19. Study-wide context: T cells, B-cell-depleted T cells, or PBMCs provided the cDNA or gDNA that served as material.

This clone was observed a few times. As handled by the study authors: Scientists estimated how many nucleated cells there were by amplifying reference gene primers. Sequencing used immunoSEQ multiplex PCR; TCRdb keeps in-frame clones, though not all of them. D and trimming were read from the DNA, whereas the V and J calls and clone size are those reported in that table. The sample has under 250,000 clones, approximately 80% seen once. The CDR3 length is 17 residues. The V end lost 0 bases, the J end lost 0 bases, and 12 bases lay between the germline ends. CDR1 and CDR2 from the germline V gene are SGHAT and FQNNGV.

The genes are TRBV11-2 and TRBJ1-3; TRBD1 is a possible D gene (6 bases). The TCR sequence derives from an elderly man with acute or convalescent COVID-19. Sequenced material: peripheral blood. CDR3 residues: CASSLDPRGHSGNTIYF. DNA for the CDR3: TGTGCCAGCAGCTTAGATCCTCGGGGACACTCTGGAAACACCATATATTTT.